This note documents a single T cell receptor (beta chain) sequence. What it binds is not known. These data are taken from a study of monozygotic twins with inflammatory bowel disease. Broader study findings: Nothing supported a single strong signal or clonotype that was associated with IBD.

Each CDR3 protein gets one entry in TCRdb, which reprocessed the 5' RACE reads and gives no DNA. The sample includes about 160,000 distinct CDR3 sequences. Investigators pulled total RNA out of whole blood and did not sort T cells. The CDR3 has 15 residues. In germline, CDR1 is MNHEY, CDR2 SVGEGT. The receptor was derived from a human donor with ulcerative colitis or Crohn's disease, or a healthy co-twin of an affected twin (not recorded which). The sample taken for sequencing was blood. The chain uses TRBV6-2 or TRBV6-3 and TRBJ2-7; the D gene TCRdb calls, TRBD2, cannot be checked with no DNA. The CDR3 here is CASSYSVGREHEQYF.